This TCR beta chain was identified during a study of cytomegalovirus exposure and HLA in healthy donors. The PCR used 60 Vbeta and 13 Jbeta primers. Assay used: immunoSEQ multiplex PCR; TCRdb lists only in-frame clones, some missing. This sample has more than 150,000 clones, with around 83% found just once. The study, taken as a whole, reports: TCR beta V segments were, for the most part, productive about 87% or about 30% of the time in an earlier analysis. Usually a TCR sequence was rare, but some public TCRs were found in many donors. In terms of immune exposure information, only CMV serostatus was available.

Germline CDR1 GTSNPN, CDR2 SVGIG (reference sequence). CDR3 length equals 15 residues. Trimming pared 5 bases from V and 4 bases from J, leaving 18 bases between. On this clone: Its antigen is unknown.

The rearrangement uses TRBV30 and TRBJ1-5; a possible D gene is TRBD1 (6 bases). The receptor was derived from a woman between 18 and 29 years old in good health and CMV-seronegative. The specimen was PBMCs. The CDR3 sequence: CAWSNLRGSNQPQHF. The CDR3 DNA sequence: TGTGCCTGGTCGAACCTGAGGGGGTCTAATCAGCCCCAGCATTTT. The full variable domain, completed using reference TRBV30 and TRBJ1-5, is SQTIHQWPATLVQPVGSPLSLECTVEGTSNPNLYWYRQAAGRGLQLLFYSVGIGQISSEVPQNLSASRPQDRQFILSSKKLLLSDSGFYLCAWSNLRGSNQPQHFGDGTRLSIL.